The next 18 T cell receptor beta chains were all read from a single sample in a study of cytomegalovirus exposure and HLA in healthy donors. Both 60 Vbeta primers and 13 Jbeta primers went into the PCR. The data were produced by immunoSEQ multiplex PCR, yet TCRdb's version contains in-frame clones alone and is incomplete. The sample lists 70,000 to 100,000 clones, over 75% occurring once. The sequenced sample was PBMCs. These receptors originate from a man aged 18 to 29 in good health and CMV-seronegative.

The chain recombines TRBV4-2 with TRBJ1-4; D is unclear. V was shortened by 2 bases and J by 0 bases, with 19 bases between the two germline ends. This CDR3 is built from 19 residues. Germline V gives CDR1 LGHNA, CDR2 YNFKEQ. CDR3 in DNA: TGTGCCAGCAGCCAAAATCTACCGGGGTTAGGAGCAACTAATGAAAAACTGTTTTTT. It is translated as CASSQNLPGLGATNEKLFF.

V is TRBV30 and J is TRBJ1-5; 9 nucleotides match TRBD1. V lost 1 base and J lost 2; bases outside the gene matches: 0. This CDR3 has 14 amino acids. The germline V gene encodes CDR1 GTSNPN and CDR2 SVGIG (reference sequence). The CDR3 sequence: CAWSGTGGNQPQHF. For the CDR3, the DNA is TGTGCCTGGAGTGGGACAGGGGGCAATCAGCCCCAGCATTTT.

Only a few counts were recorded for this clone. The chain has TRBV25-1 and TRBJ2-3; unclear D gene. Germline loops: CDR1 MGHDK, CDR2 SYGVNS. Trimming removed 0 bases from V and 3 bases from J, with 7 bases in between. The CDR3 has 14 residues. CDR3 sequence reads: CASSEYISTDTQYF. In nucleotides, the CDR3 is TGTGCCAGCAGTGAATATATCTCGACAGATACGCAGTATTTT.

The V and J genes are TRBV6-6 and TRBJ2-3, with 8 bases aligning to TRBD2. The V gene's germline CDR1 is MNHNY and CDR2 SVGAGI (reference sequence). CDR3 length: 16 amino acids. With V trimmed by 5 bases and J by 2 bases, 9 bases remained unmatched. CDR3 sequence (DNA): TGTGCCAGCAGTAACCAAGGCGGGGGGAACACAGATACGCAGTATTTT. It translates to CASSNQGGGNTDTQYF.

The genes are TRBV6-1 and TRBJ2-5; TRBD2 matches at 12 bases. The CDR3 spans 15 residues. With 8 bases clipped from V and 1 base from J, the junction kept 5 bases outside the gene matches. Germline V gene sequence: CDR1 MNHNS, CDR2 SASEGT. CDR3 DNA sequence: TGTGCCAGCCATCGGACTAGCGGGGTCCAAGAGACCCAGTACTTC. Translated, it gives CASHRTSGVQETQYF.

The chain recombines TRBV6-5 with TRBJ2-1; 9 positions match TRBD1. CDR1 and CDR2 (germline): MNHEY, SVGAGI. This CDR3 has 15 amino acids. V gave up 5 bases and J gave up 8 bases; unmatched junction bases: 10. The CDR3: CASSVPGQGFYEQFF. The CDR3 region has the DNA TGTGCCAGCAGTGTTCCGGGACAGGGTTTCTATGAGCAGTTCTTC.

This clone was counted only a few times. The chain employs TRBV6-5 and TRBJ2-7; no firm D call. Germline CDR1 MNHEY, CDR2 SVGAGI. This CDR3 region has 15 residues. V was cut by 5 bases and J by 5 bases, with 19 bases left in between. The CDR3 bases are TGTGCCAGCAGTCTCCGCAACTATGGAGTTGACGAGCAGTACTTC. Protein product: CASSLRNYGVDEQYF.

The rearrangement links TRBV7-9 to TRBJ1-5; D unclear. With 3 bases removed from V and 0 bases from J, the gap between germline ends came to 9 bases. The CDR3 covers 15 residues. CDR1 and CDR2 (germline): SEHNR, FQNEAQ (reference sequence). This chain's CDR3 is CASSFGLNSNQPQHF. The CDR3 region has the DNA TGTGCCAGCAGCTTTGGACTTAATAGCAATCAGCCCCAGCATTTT.

V usage is TRBV9 and J usage is TRBJ2-3; D is perhaps TRBD2 (6 bases). Looked up from germline, CDR1 is SGDLS and CDR2 is YYNGEE. Trimming removed 4 bases from V and 4 bases from J, with 13 bases in between. This CDR3 comprises 14 residues. The CDR3 protein is CASSPRLGADTQYF. The CDR3 DNA reads as TGTGCCAGCAGCCCACGACTAGGCGCAGATACGCAGTATTTT.

This CDR3 is CAGSPDTSGNTIYF. CDR3 in DNA: TGTGCCGGGTCACCGGACACCTCTGGAAACACCATATATTTT. V is TRBV6-1 and J is TRBJ1-3, with D perhaps TRBD1 (5 bases). Between the trimmed V and J ends, which lost 11 bases and 0 bases, there was a span of 14 bases. The CDR3 is 14 residues long. The V gene's germline CDR1 is MNHNS and CDR2 SASEGT.

This clone was detected a few times. V gene TRBV7-8 combines with J gene TRBJ2-7; 9 bases are a match to TRBD1. Germline V CDR1 and CDR2: SGHVS, FQNEAQ. Losses at the gene ends were 4 bases for V and 2 bases for J; bases not matched to a gene: 3. The CDR3 runs 14 residues. The CDR3 spells CASSWGTGTYEQYF. The CDR3 nucleotides read TGTGCCAGCAGCTGGGGGACAGGGACCTACGAGCAGTACTTC.

The chain recombines TRBV7-6 with TRBJ2-3; maybe TRBD2 (6 bases). V lost 1 base, J lost 2 bases, and 13 bases lay in between. Germline assignment: CDR1 SGHVS and CDR2 FNYEAQ. The CDR3 length is 16 residues. CDR3 DNA: TGTGCCAGCAGCTTAGAGGGACTGGGGAACACAGATACGCAGTATTTT. The encoded protein is CASSLEGLGNTDTQYF.

CDR3 loop: CASRTGLLYEQYF. In DNA, the CDR3 is TGTGCCAGCAGGACAGGTCTCCTCTACGAGCAGTACTTC. This chain joins TRBV6-1 and TRBJ2-7, with D perhaps matching TRBD1 (6 bases). Germline CDR1 is MNHNS and CDR2 is SASEGT. V was cut by 6 bases and J by 3 bases, with 12 bases left in between. CDR3 length equals 13 residues.

The V gene is TRBV29-1, the J gene TRBJ1-6, with D perhaps TRBD1 (5 bases). The germline V and J ends were trimmed by 4 bases and 9 bases, with 16 bases remaining between them. The CDR3 spans 14 residues. Per germline, CDR1 SQVTM and CDR2 ANQGSEA. The DNA for the CDR3 is TGCAGCGTTGCTTCGGGGACTGGGGGTTCACCCCTCCACTTT. It encodes CSVASGTGGSPLHF.

The CDR3 loop is CASSSYSQPQHF. For the CDR3, the DNA is TGTGCCAGCAGCTCATACTCTCAGCCCCAGCATTTT. This chain uses TRBV5-8 with TRBJ1-5; no clear D gene. Trimming cost V 3 bases and J 6 bases, with 7 bases left between them. CDR1 is SGHTS, CDR2 YDEGEE, per germline. The CDR3 contains 12 residues.

This clone is classed as medium-sized. This chain joins TRBV7-9 and TRBJ2-7, with TRBD1 matching 7 bases. This CDR3 has 13 residues. Germline V CDR1 and CDR2: SEHNR, FQNEAQ (reference sequence). Losses at the gene ends were 4 bases for V and 3 bases for J; bases not matched to a gene: 3. CDR3 DNA sequence: TGTGCCAGCAGCTACGGGACAGTCTACGAGCAGTACTTC. Translation: CASSYGTVYEQYF.

The gene calls are TRBV20-1 and TRBJ1-2; D not resolved. CDR3 length: 11 residues. V lost 6 bases, J lost 2 bases, and 7 bases lay in between. CDR1 is DFQATT and CDR2 is SNEGSKA in the germline V gene (reference sequence). CDR3 nucleotide sequence: TGCAGTGCGAGGTGGAACTATGGCTACACCTTC. Encoded protein: CSARWNYGYTF.

This sequence joins TRBV4-1 and TRBJ1-1, with TRBD1 as a possible D gene (6 bases). V was cut by 1 base and J by 6 bases, with 24 bases left in between. Germline assignment: CDR1 MGHRA and CDR2 YSYEKL. The CDR3 totals 18 residues. CDR3 amino acids: CASSQVGRGGAFLAEAFF. CDR3 nucleotides: TGCGCCAGCAGCCAAGTTGGGCGGGGGGGCGCATTTCTTGCTGAAGCTTTCTTT.